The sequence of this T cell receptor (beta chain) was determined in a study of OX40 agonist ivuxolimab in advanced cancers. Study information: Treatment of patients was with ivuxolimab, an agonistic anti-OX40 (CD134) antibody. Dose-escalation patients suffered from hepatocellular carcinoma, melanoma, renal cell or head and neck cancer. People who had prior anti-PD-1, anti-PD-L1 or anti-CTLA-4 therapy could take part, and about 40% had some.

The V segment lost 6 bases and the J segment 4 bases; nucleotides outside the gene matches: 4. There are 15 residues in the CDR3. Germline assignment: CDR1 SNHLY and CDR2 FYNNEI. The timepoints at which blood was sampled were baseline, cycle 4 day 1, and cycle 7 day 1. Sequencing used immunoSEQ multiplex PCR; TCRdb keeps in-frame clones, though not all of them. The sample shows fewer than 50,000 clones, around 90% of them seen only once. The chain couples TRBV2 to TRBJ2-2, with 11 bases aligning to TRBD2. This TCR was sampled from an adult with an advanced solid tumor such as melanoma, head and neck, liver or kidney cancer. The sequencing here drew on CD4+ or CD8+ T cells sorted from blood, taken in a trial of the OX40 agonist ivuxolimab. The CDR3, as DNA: TGTGCCAGCAGACTAGCGGGAGCCAGCACCGGGGAGCTGTTTTTT. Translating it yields CASRLAGASTGELFF.